This T cell receptor (beta chain) is from a study of a mutant IDH1 vaccine in newly diagnosed glioma. Study details: Patients, over weeks 1, 3, 5, 7, 11, 15, 19 and 23, received a total of eight vaccinations.

The method was immunoSEQ multiplex PCR; TCRdb's version includes in-frame clones alone and lacks a portion of them. The data show 77,000 or so clones, approximately 89% seen once. This sample's time point: week 23, last vaccination. Doses comprised 300 ug of mutant IDH1 20-mer peptide each, plus topical imiquimod. As to this clone: What it binds is unknown.

The V gene lost 4 bases and the J gene lost 6 bases, with 11 bases spanning the gap. The CDR3 is 13 amino acids. Germline values: CDR1 SGHRS, CDR2 YFSETQ. This specimen consisted of PBMCs, obtained from a glioma patient whose treatment included an IDH1 peptide vaccine. This receptor was obtained from a woman in her 50s with glioma. The chain employs TRBV5-1 and TRBJ2-1, with unresolved D. The CDR3 here is CASSLSSANEQFF. DNA of the CDR3: TGCGCCAGCAGCCTCTCATCGGCCAATGAGCAGTTCTTC.